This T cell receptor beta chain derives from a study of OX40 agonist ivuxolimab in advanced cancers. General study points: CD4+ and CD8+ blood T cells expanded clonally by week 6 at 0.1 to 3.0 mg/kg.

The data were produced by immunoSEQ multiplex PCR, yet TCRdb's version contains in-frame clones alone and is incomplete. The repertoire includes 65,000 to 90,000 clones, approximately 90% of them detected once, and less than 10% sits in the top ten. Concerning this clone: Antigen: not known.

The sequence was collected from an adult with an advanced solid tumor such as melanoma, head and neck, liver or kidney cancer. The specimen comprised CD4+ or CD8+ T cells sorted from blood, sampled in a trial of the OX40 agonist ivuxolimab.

The CDR3 nucleotides read TGCGCCAGCAGCTTGACAGGGGGCGACGAGCAGTACTTC. Protein product: CASSLTGGDEQYF. The chain has TRBV5-1 and TRBJ2-7, with TRBD1 identical over 9 bases. The CDR3 consists of 13 residues. CDR1 is SGHRS, CDR2 YFSETQ, per germline. Losses at the gene ends were 1 base for V and 5 bases for J; bases not matched to a gene: 1. Full variable domain (rest looked up from reference TRBV5-1 and TRBJ2-7): KAGVTQTPRYLIKTRGQQVTLSCSPISGHRSVSWYQQTPGQGLQFLFEYFSETQRNKGNFPGRFSGRQFSNSRSEMNVSTLELGDSALYLCASSLTGGDEQYFGPGTRLTVT.